This is a list of T cell receptor beta chains from one sample in a study of cytotoxic CD8 clonotypes in ibrutinib-treated CLL. The assay was immunoSEQ multiplex PCR, and TCRdb's table has in-frame clones only and misses some. The table records some 200,000 clones, roughly 77% of them present only once. The sample consisted of PBMCs, taken after 12 months of ibrutinib treatment. The receptor set was obtained from a human donor with chronic lymphocytic leukemia. CDR3s include the opening cysteine and the closing phenylalanine or tryptophan.

cdr3_aa j_call v_call
CASSVRSYEQYF TRBJ2-7 TRBV28
CASSQRQGFTEAFF TRBJ1-1 TRBV4-3
CASSIGLAGVHSPGELFF TRBJ2-2 TRBV19
CAWSRAATNQPQHF TRBJ1-5 TRBV30
CAWNRQRRGDGYTF TRBJ1-2 TRBV30
CASRGGRLGETQYF TRBJ2-5 TRBV6-1
CASAQTDDGTQYF TRBJ2-5 TRBV12-5
CSVEGQTAEKLFF TRBJ1-4 TRBV29-1
CASSPSRDRVAEAFF TRBJ1-1 TRBV18
CSVVGVVGTGELFF TRBJ2-2 TRBV29-1
CASSVGSFPGELFF TRBJ2-2 TRBV9
CASGAMTANQPQHF TRBJ1-5 TRBV6-6
CASSFSAGARGEQYF TRBJ2-7 TRBV7-2
CASSEAWGSYEQYF TRBJ2-7 TRBV6-1
CASSPPGSYGYTF TRBJ1-2 TRBV18
CASSQVRDRGEWGNQPQHF TRBJ1-5 TRBV4-1
CASSASGRSSYEQYF TRBJ2-7 TRBV6-6
CASSFSVGAQYF TRBJ2-7 TRBV28
CASMQGLPNEKLFF TRBJ1-4 TRBV2
CSVEEYGYTF TRBJ1-2 TRBV29-1
CASSQDRGADQPQHF TRBJ1-5 TRBV5-1
CASSDADTGHPYEQYF TRBJ2-7 TRBV6-1
CASSLQGSYNEQFF TRBJ2-1 TRBV27
CASSLAAGNSPLHF TRBJ1-6 TRBV11-1
CASSLIGETYEQYF TRBJ2-7 TRBV7-3
CASSRTTGNPTRGGYTF TRBJ1-2 TRBV14
CASSVQGSRSVTEAFF TRBJ1-1 TRBV19
CASSRTRGQGGNEQFF TRBJ2-1 TRBV11-2
CARFLVGLGYGYTF TRBJ1-2 TRBV30
CASRVQGVLSQPQHF TRBJ1-5 TRBV2
CASSNRPGHRQETQYF TRBJ2-5 TRBV21-1
CAIRPEGQQETQYF TRBJ2-5 TRBV10-3
CASSLDTGGGNTGELFF TRBJ2-2 TRBV7-6
CASSFKRRTSSYEQYF TRBJ2-7 TRBV5-6
CASSLGPSRGKETQYF TRBJ2-5 TRBV7-9
CAWSVGVNQPQHF TRBJ1-5 TRBV30
CASSESGAHQPQHF TRBJ1-5 TRBV9
CASSYSRTGQNSPLHF TRBJ1-6 TRBV6-5
CASSPLGAKDTGELFF TRBJ2-2 TRBV5-1
CASSLIGANYGYTF TRBJ1-2 TRBV7-9
CAWSVRDEKLFF TRBJ1-4 TRBV30
CAWGRGQWNSPLHF TRBJ1-6 TRBV30
CASSWRTGNEKLFF TRBJ1-4 TRBV6-5
CASSMSRSSGANVLTF TRBJ2-6 TRBV19
CASSPDRDEKLFF TRBJ1-4 TRBV5-6
CASGGKGGIGNQPQHF TRBJ1-5 TRBV12-5